This T cell receptor beta chain was captured by sequencing in a study of OX40 agonist ivuxolimab in advanced cancers. This clone was recorded a few times. Antigen: not known. Some clones are missing from TCRdb's copy, which holds only in-frame ones; the method was immunoSEQ multiplex PCR. The table shows more than 35,000 clones, with approximately 86% occurring only once. Study results and caveats: Certain nonresponding patients likewise had low normalized T-cell clonal expansion.

Germline CDR1 and CDR2: SGHTA and FQGTGA. The CDR3 runs to 13 residues. Trimming removed 5 bases at V and 6 bases at J, with 12 bases between. The sequences come from CD4+ or CD8+ T cells sorted from blood, collected in a trial of the OX40 agonist ivuxolimab. V gene TRBV7-3 combines with J gene TRBJ2-3; no clear D. This clonotype originated in an adult with an advanced solid tumor such as melanoma, head and neck, liver or kidney cancer. The CDR3 DNA reads TGTGCCAGCAGCCCCAATAGCTTGGATACGCAGTATTTT. Protein sequence: CASSPNSLDTQYF.